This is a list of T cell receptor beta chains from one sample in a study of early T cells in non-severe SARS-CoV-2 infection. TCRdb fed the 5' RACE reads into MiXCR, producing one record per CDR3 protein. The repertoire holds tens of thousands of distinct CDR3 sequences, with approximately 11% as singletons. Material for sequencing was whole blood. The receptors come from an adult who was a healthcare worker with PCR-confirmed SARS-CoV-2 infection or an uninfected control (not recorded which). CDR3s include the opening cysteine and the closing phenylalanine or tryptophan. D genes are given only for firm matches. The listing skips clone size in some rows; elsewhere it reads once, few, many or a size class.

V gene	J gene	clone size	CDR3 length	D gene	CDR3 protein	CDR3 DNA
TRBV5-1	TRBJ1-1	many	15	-	CASSPNSGENTEAFF	TGCGCCAGCAGTCCGAATAGCGGGGAGAACACTGAAGCTTTCTTT
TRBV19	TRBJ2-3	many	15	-	CASHWGSESTDTQYF	TGTGCCAGTCATTGGGGGTCTGAGAGCACAGATACGCAGTATTTT
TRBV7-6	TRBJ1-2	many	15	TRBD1	CASSGLQGASYGYTF	TGTGCCAGCAGCGGCCTGCAGGGGGCAAGTTATGGCTACACCTTC
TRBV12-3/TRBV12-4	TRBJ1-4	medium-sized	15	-	CASSLLFGRNEKLFF	TGTGCCAGCAGTTTACTATTCGGACGTAATGAAAAACTGTTTTTT
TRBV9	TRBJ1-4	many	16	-	CASSVGKGFRDEKLFF	TGTGCCAGCAGCGTAGGGAAAGGATTCCGGGATGAAAAACTGTTTTTT
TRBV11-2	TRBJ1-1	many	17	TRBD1	CASSLGTGFILSTEAFF	TGTGCCAGCAGCTTAGGGACAGGGTTTATTCTTTCCACTGAAGCTTTCTTT
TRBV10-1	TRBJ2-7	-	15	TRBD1	CASSEGDRGSYEQYF	TGCGCCAGCAGTGAAGGGGACAGGGGCTCCTACGAGCAGTACTTC
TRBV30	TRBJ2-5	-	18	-	CAWSVPTTPRQVSGTQYF	TGTGCCTGGAGTGTACCCACCACGCCACGACAGGTCTCGGGGACCCAGTACTTC
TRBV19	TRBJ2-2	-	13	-	CAAAAANTGELFF	TGTGCCGCAGCGGCAGCGAACACCGGGGAGCTGTTTTTT
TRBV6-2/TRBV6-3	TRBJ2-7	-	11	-	CASSYKDLPVF	TGTGCCAGCAGTTACAAGGACCTCCCGGTGTTC
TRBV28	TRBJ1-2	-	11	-	CTSGSSYGYTF	TGCACAAGTGGGTCCTCCTATGGCTACACCTTC
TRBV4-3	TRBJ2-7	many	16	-	CASSQGQAQLDYEQYF	TGCGCCAGCAGCCAAGGTCAGGCCCAACTAGACTACGAGCAGTACTTC
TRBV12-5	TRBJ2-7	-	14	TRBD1	CASGLGTGSYEQYF	TGTGCTAGTGGTTTGGGGACAGGCTCTTACGAGCAGTACTTC
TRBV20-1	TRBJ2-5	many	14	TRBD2	CSARERGGPETQYF	TGCAGTGCTAGAGAACGGGGGGGTCCAGAGACCCAGTACTTC
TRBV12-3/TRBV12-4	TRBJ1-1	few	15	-	CASSLRGVAGSEAFF	TGTGCCAGCAGTTTACGGGGGGTCGCCGGCTCTGAAGCTTTCTTT
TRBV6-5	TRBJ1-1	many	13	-	CASSYLGNTEAFF	TGTGCCAGCAGTTACCTAGGGAACACTGAAGCTTTCTTT
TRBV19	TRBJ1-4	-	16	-	CASTTSGGATNEKLFF	TGTGCCAGTACCACCAGTGGCGGGGCAACTAATGAAAAACTGTTTTTT
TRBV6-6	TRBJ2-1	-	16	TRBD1	CASSSTGTGSYNEQFF	TGTGCCAGCAGTTCCACCGGGACAGGGTCCTACAATGAGCAGTTCTTC
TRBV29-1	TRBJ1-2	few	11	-	CSVDRGTGYTF	TGCAGCGTTGACAGGGGAACGGGCTACACCTTC
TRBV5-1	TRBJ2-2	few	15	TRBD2	CASTPPGLAGGELFF	TGCGCCAGCACCCCCCCGGGACTAGCGGGGGGGGAGCTGTTTTTT
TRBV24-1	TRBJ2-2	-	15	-	CATSATVGNTGELFF	TGTGCCACCAGTGCTACCGTAGGGAACACCGGGGAGCTGTTTTTT
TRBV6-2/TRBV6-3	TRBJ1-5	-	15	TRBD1	CASSENRGRFPPQHF	TGTGCCAGCAGCGAGAACAGGGGGCGGTTTCCGCCCCAGCATTTT
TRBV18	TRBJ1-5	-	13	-	CASSPDSNQPQHF	TGTGCCAGCTCTCCGGACAGCAATCAGCCCCAGCATTTT
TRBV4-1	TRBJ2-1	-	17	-	CASSPRTLAGSYNEQFF	TGCGCCAGCAGCCCAAGGACCCTAGCAGGTAGCTACAATGAGCAGTTCTTC